What follows describes a single TCR beta chain. As defined, naive CD8 cells were CD45RO-negative and positively selected for CCR7, with terminally differentiated effector memory CD45RA+ cells excluded. CDR1 and CDR2 (germline): MNHEY, SMNVEV (reference sequence). Trimming took 3 bases from V and 5 from J, leaving 14 bases between them. The CDR3 has 14 residues. The record originates from a study of shared clonotypes between healthy human individuals. The input for sorted-subset replicate PCRs was around 0.2 ug DNA, tens of thousands of T cell genomes. Produced via immunoSEQ multiplex PCR; TCRdb's table is partial and in-frame only. This sample yields hundreds of thousands of clones, of which 95% to 96% are seen a single time; roughly 0.12% belongs to the top ten.

The sequence derives from a woman younger than 45 in good health. This rearrangement joins TRBV27 to TRBJ2-7; possible D gene TRBD1, 6 bases. The sequenced sample consisted of naive CD8+ T cells sorted from blood. The CDR3 sequence: CASSFSDSGDEQYF. Here the CDR3 DNA reads TGTGCCAGCAGTTTTTCGGACAGCGGTGACGAGCAGTACTTC.